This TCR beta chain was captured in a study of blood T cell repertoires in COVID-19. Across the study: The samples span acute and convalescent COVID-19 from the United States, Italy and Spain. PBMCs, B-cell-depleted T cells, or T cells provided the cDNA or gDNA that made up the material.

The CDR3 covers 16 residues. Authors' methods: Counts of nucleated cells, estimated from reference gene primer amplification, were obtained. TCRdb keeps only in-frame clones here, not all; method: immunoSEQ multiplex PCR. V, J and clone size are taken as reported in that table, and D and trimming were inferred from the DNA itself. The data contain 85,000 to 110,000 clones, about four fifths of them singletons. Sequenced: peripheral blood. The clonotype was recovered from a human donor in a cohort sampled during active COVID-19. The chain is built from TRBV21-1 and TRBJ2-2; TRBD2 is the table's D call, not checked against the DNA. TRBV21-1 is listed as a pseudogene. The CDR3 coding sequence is TGTGCCAGCAGCAAATGTTCGGGGGGAAACACCGGGGAGCTGTTTTTT. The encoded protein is CASSKCSGGNTGELFF.